This is a list of T cell receptor beta chains from one sample in a study of STAT5B mutations in CD4+ large granular lymphocyte leukemia. Libraries were prepared by immunoSEQ multiplex PCR; TCRdb keeps only in-frame clonotypes and omits some of them. The sample lists 25,000 to 40,000 clones; around 76% were seen once. Sequencing input: CD4+ T cells from blood buffy coats. The receptor set was obtained from a human donor in good health. CDR3s include the opening cysteine and the closing phenylalanine or tryptophan. Fields, in order: V gene, clone size, D gene, CDR3 length, J gene, CDR3 protein, CDR3 DNA. A D gene is named only where the DNA matches it firmly. The size field is filled for only some rows; it gives once, few, many or a size class.

>TRBV5-1|once|-|12|TRBJ2-1
CASSAAESEQFF
TGCGCCAGCAGCGCGGCGGAATCCGAGCAGTTCTTC
>TRBV7-2|-|TRBD2|16|TRBJ2-3
CASSLGGSGVTDTQYF
TGTGCCAGCAGCTTAGGGGGTAGCGGGGTCACAGATACGCAGTATTTT
>TRBV5-4|-|TRBD2|16|TRBJ2-2
CASSLNGLAGTGELFF
TGTGCCAGCAGCCTTAATGGGCTAGCGGGGACCGGGGAGCTGTTTTTT
>TRBV28|-|-|15|TRBJ2-7
CASSSRGDGDYEQYF
TGTGCCAGCAGTTCTAGGGGGGATGGAGACTACGAGCAGTACTTC
>TRBV5-1|-|-|12|TRBJ2-7
CASSSTGNEQYF
TGCGCCAGCAGCTCAACAGGGAACGAGCAGTACTTC
>TRBV19|-|TRBD1|14|TRBJ2-7
CASSTTGTGDEQYF
TGTGCCAGTAGTACCACCGGGACAGGGGACGAGCAGTACTTC
>TRBV5-4|-|-|14|TRBJ2-7
CASRVGGGNAKQYF
TGTGCCAGCAGGGTGGGGGGAGGCAACGCGAAGCAGTACTTC
>TRBV28|-|-|14|TRBJ2-7
CASSLIGVGYEQYF
TGTGCCAGCAGTTTAATAGGGGTTGGCTACGAGCAGTACTTC
>TRBV29-1|-|-|11|TRBJ2-7
CSVGGSYEQYF
TGCAGCGTTGGGGGCTCCTACGAGCAGTACTTC
>TRBV2|-|TRBD1|18|TRBJ1-1
CASSVEGTGKTQYTEAFF
TGTGCCAGCAGTGTAGAGGGGACAGGGAAAACGCAATACACTGAAGCTTTCTTT
>TRBV10-3|-|TRBD1|14|TRBJ1-4
CAISEGTDNEKLFF
TGTGCCATCAGTGAGGGGACAGACAATGAAAAACTGTTTTTT
>TRBV5-6|-|TRBD2|15|TRBJ2-7
CASSLPASGSDEQYF
TGTGCCAGCAGCTTGCCCGCTAGCGGGAGTGACGAGCAGTACTTC
>TRBV28|-|-|14|TRBJ1-4
CASSPRRVTEKLFF
TGTGCCAGCAGTCCCCGCAGGGTGACTGAAAAACTGTTTTTT
>TRBV15|-|-|15|TRBJ2-3
CATSRDGESTDTQYF
TGTGCCACCAGCAGAGACGGTGAGAGCACAGATACGCAGTATTTT
>TRBV7-2|-|-|13|TRBJ1-1
CASSDSLRTEAFF
TGTGCCAGCAGCGACTCTTTGAGGACTGAAGCTTTCTTT
>TRBV5-1|-|-|12|TRBJ2-5
CASSSYQETQYF
TGCGCCAGCAGCTCGTACCAAGAGACCCAGTACTTC
>TRBV30|-|-|13|TRBJ2-3
CASQRGNTDTQYF
TGTGCCTCCCAAAGGGGGAACACAGATACGCAGTATTTT
>TRBV5-5|-|-|15|TRBJ1-5
CASSLVGDSNQPQHF
TGTGCCAGCAGCTTGGTTGGGGATAGCAATCAGCCCCAGCATTTT
>TRBV11-3|-|-|14|TRBJ2-3
CASSSGPSTDTQYF
TGTGCCAGCAGTTCTGGGCCCAGCACAGATACGCAGTATTTT
>TRBV27|-|-|15|TRBJ2-3
CASSFRTDHTDTQYF
TGTGCCAGCAGTTTTCGGACAGACCACACAGATACGCAGTATTTT
>TRBV6-5|-|-|12|TRBJ2-7
CARISGSHEQYF
TGTGCCCGCATATCAGGGAGTCACGAGCAGTACTTC
>TRBV21-1|-|-|14|TRBJ2-7
CASRRGRATYEQYF
TGTGCCAGCAGAAGGGGGCGGGCGACCTACGAGCAGTACTTC
>TRBV18|-|-|14|TRBJ2-3
CASSTKSEADTQYF
TGTGCCAGCTCAACTAAATCCGAGGCAGATACGCAGTATTTT
>TRBV28|-|-|11|TRBJ2-7
CASAAVYEQYF
TGTGCCAGCGCAGCTGTTTACGAGCAGTACTTC
>TRBV7-6|-|-|13|TRBJ2-5
CASSLLGGQTQYF
TGTGCCAGCAGCTTGTTAGGAGGGCAGACCCAGTACTTC
>TRBV7-2|-|TRBD2|19|TRBJ2-7
CASSPQVGMTSGRGYEQYF
TGTGCCAGCAGCCCCCAAGTCGGAATGACTAGCGGGAGAGGCTACGAGCAGTACTTC
>TRBV5-6|-|-|14|TRBJ1-2
CASSVTAFNYGYTF
TGTGCCAGCAGCGTGACAGCCTTTAACTATGGCTACACCTTC
>TRBV2|-|TRBD1|14|TRBJ2-1
CASADGTGTNEQFF
TGTGCCAGCGCCGACGGGACAGGGACCAATGAGCAGTTCTTC
>TRBV5-6|-|TRBD2|17|TRBJ2-1
CASSLLAGGLSDVEQFF
TGTGCCAGCAGCTTGTTGGCGGGGGGCCTATCGGACGTTGAGCAGTTCTTC
>TRBV13|-|TRBD2|16|TRBJ2-2
CASSPLAGGNTGELFF
TGTGCCAGCAGCCCCTTAGCGGGGGGGAACACCGGGGAGCTGTTTTTT
>TRBV2|-|-|15|TRBJ1-5
CASSEQGLFSQPQHF
TGTGCCAGCAGTGAACAGGGTCTTTTTAGTCAGCCCCAGCATTTT
>TRBV10-3|-|-|18|TRBJ1-2
CAIRKAGWGNATIYGYTF
TGTGCCATTCGGAAGGCAGGTTGGGGCAACGCTACAATCTATGGCTACACCTTC
>TRBV19|once|-|17|TRBJ2-7
CASSIASSPAGLYEQYF
TGTGCCAGTAGTATAGCCTCCTCCCCCGCGGGGCTCTACGAGCAGTACTTC
>TRBV6-1|-|-|13|TRBJ1-1
CASTVLVNTEAFF
TGTGCCAGCACCGTATTAGTGAACACTGAAGCTTTCTTT
>TRBV5-1|-|-|15|TRBJ2-7
CASSLNDLSGHEQYF
TGCGCCAGCAGCTTAAATGACCTCTCGGGGCACGAGCAGTACTTC
>TRBV11-3|few|-|16|TRBJ2-7
CASSLERGGGTYEQYF
TGTGCCAGCAGCTTAGAACGGGGCGGAGGCACCTACGAGCAGTACTTC
>TRBV5-4|-|-|12|TRBJ1-1
CASSLRNTEAFF
TGTGCCAGCAGCTTGAGGAACACTGAAGCTTTCTTT
>TRBV7-2|-|-|12|TRBJ1-2
CASSLASWGYTF
TGTGCCAGCAGCTTAGCATCGTGGGGCTACACCTTC
>TRBV30|-|-|15|TRBJ2-3
CAWSERTSGTDTQYF
TGTGCCTGGAGTGAACGGACCTCTGGCACAGATACGCAGTATTTT
>TRBV7-9|-|TRBD1|16|TRBJ2-1
CASSLGTGNFHNEQFF
TGTGCCAGCAGCTTAGGGACAGGGAATTTTCATAATGAGCAGTTCTTC
>TRBV10-3|few|-|11|TRBJ1-1
CAIRANTEAFF
TGTGCCATCAGGGCGAACACTGAAGCTTTCTTT
>TRBV5-4|-|-|17|TRBJ2-5
CASSGEESRTLQETQYF
TGTGCCAGCAGCGGGGAGGAAAGCAGAACCCTCCAAGAGACCCAGTACTTC
>TRBV10-1|-|-|16|TRBJ2-3
CASSASRAAGTDTQYF
TGCGCCAGCAGTGCGTCCAGGGCGGCCGGCACAGATACGCAGTATTTT
>TRBV28|few|-|12|TRBJ1-1
CASSFVRTEAFF
TGTGCCAGCAGTTTCGTGAGGACTGAAGCTTTCTTT
>TRBV5-1|-|-|12|TRBJ1-1
CASSLTNTEAFF
TGCGCCAGCAGCCTGACTAACACTGAAGCTTTCTTT
>TRBV27|-|TRBD2|15|TRBJ2-3
CASSLGGGTTDTQYF
TGTGCCAGCAGTTTGGGCGGGGGGACCACAGATACGCAGTATTTT
>TRBV2|once|-|17|TRBJ2-2
CANLPSRGNPNTGELFF
TGTGCCAATCTACCTTCCCGGGGGAATCCGAACACCGGGGAGCTGTTTTTT